These 6 T cell receptor beta chains came from one sample sequenced in a study of blood T cell repertoires in COVID-19. Libraries were prepared by immunoSEQ multiplex PCR; TCRdb keeps only in-frame clonotypes and omits some of them. Of some 110,000 clones listed, approximately 79% are singletons. Specimen: peripheral blood. These receptors were taken from a man aged 45-65 years with acute or convalescent COVID-19.

The table lists this clone with a few counts. This chain uses TRBV10-2 with TRBJ2-2, with a tentative D call TRBD2 (6 bases). V was pared by 6 bases and J by 3 bases, with 14 bases between. Per germline, CDR1 WSHSY and CDR2 SAAADI. CDR3 length equals 15 residues. This CDR3 reads CASRKGREYTGELFF. CDR3 in DNA: TGCGCCAGCAGAAAGGGCCGGGAGTACACCGGGGAGCTGTTTTTT.

The chain uses TRBV11-3 and TRBJ1-3; D perhaps matches TRBD1 (6 bases). Looked up from germline, CDR1 is SGHNT and CDR2 is YENEEA. This CDR3 has 16 residues. The V and J ends lost 5 bases and 0 bases respectively, with 14 bases between them. The CDR3 region is CASSQQGGGSGNTIYF. Written as DNA, the CDR3 is TGTGCCAGCAGCCAACAGGGTGGCGGCTCTGGAAACACCATATATTTT.

The rearrangement links TRBV6-5 to TRBJ1-2; a weak D match, TRBD1 (6 bases). V was cut by 7 bases and J by 5 bases, with 20 bases left in between. The CDR3 sequence is 15 residues long. The germline V gene encodes CDR1 MNHEY and CDR2 SVGAGI. The CDR3 DNA sequence: TGTGCCAGCACCCTAGACAGGAGACTTAGGTATGGCTACACCTTC. The encoded protein is CASTLDRRLRYGYTF.

The chain links TRBV11-3 to TRBJ2-7, with a weak D call TRBD1 (6 bases). CDR3 length equals 13 residues. V was shortened by 3 bases and J by 3 bases, with 9 bases between the two germline ends. In germline, CDR1 is SGHNT, CDR2 YENEEA. The CDR3 DNA sequence: TGTGCCAGCAGCTTCGGCAGGGGCTACGAGCAGTACTTC. Protein product: CASSFGRGYEQYF.

The chain carries TRBV28 and TRBJ2-2, with TRBD2 identical over 8 bases. The CDR3 loop spans 13 amino acids. After removal of 5 bases from V and 6 bases from J, the junction contained 2 bases not matched to a gene. Germline lookup yields CDR1 MDHEN and CDR2 SYDVKM. CDR3 in DNA: TGTGCCAGCAGTCTGACTAGCGCCGGGGAGCTGTTTTTT. It yields the protein CASSLTSAGELFF.

This clone was counted only a few times. The rearrangement joins TRBV5-1 to TRBJ1-2; D is perhaps TRBD1 (5 bases). Germline CDR1 SGHRS, CDR2 YFSETQ. V was clipped by 2 bases and J by 4 bases, with 12 bases between them. The CDR3 is 14 amino acids. The CDR3 here is CASSFRERGYGYTF. For the CDR3, the DNA is TGCGCCAGCAGCTTCAGGGAAAGGGGCTATGGCTACACCTTC.